The next 30 T cell receptor beta chains were all read from a single sample in a study of T cell responses to AZD1222 COVID-19 vaccine. Assay: immunoSEQ multiplex PCR; the TCRdb copy retains only in-frame clones and omits some. The repertoire has around 85,000 clones, almost 90% of them found once; the top ten carry around 1.4%. Sequences were derived from peripheral blood, sampled 28 days after the second AZD1222 dose. These receptors all stem from an adult who received the AZD1222 COVID-19 vaccine.

This chain joins TRBV27 and TRBJ1-5; D remains unclear. Trimming cost V 2 bases and J 1 base, with 15 bases left between them. The germline CDR1 and CDR2 sequences are MNHEY and SMNVEV (reference sequence). This CDR3 spans 17 amino acids. The CDR3 is CASSLTPLKASNQPQHF. The CDR3 DNA follows: TGTGCCAGCAGTTTAACCCCCCTCAAGGCCAGCAATCAGCCCCAGCATTTT.

In DNA, the CDR3 is TGTGCCAGCACTCTAGGGACAAGGAATGAGCAGTTCTTC. Translating it yields CASTLGTRNEQFF. The chain uses TRBV6-5 and TRBJ2-1; D might be TRBD1 (6 bases). CDR3 length: 13 residues. Germline values: CDR1 MNHEY, CDR2 SVGAGI. Trimming took 7 bases from V and 7 from J, leaving 14 bases between them.

This chain links TRBV6-5 with TRBJ2-7; TRBD1 might be the D (5 bases). The germline gives CDR1 MNHEY, CDR2 SVGAGI. CDR3 length equals 15 residues. The ends were cut back, 0 bases at V and 1 base at J, with 10 bases in the middle. CDR3: CASSYSLGLSYEQYF. DNA for the CDR3: TGTGCCAGCAGTTACTCGTTGGGGCTTTCCTACGAGCAGTACTTC.

The chain carries TRBV5-5 and TRBJ2-5, with TRBD1 identical over 9 bases. The germline CDR1 and CDR2 sequences are SGHKS and YYEKEE (reference sequence). V lost 4 bases and J lost 7; bases outside the gene matches: 14. The CDR3 sequence is 16 residues long. CDR3 sequence reads: CASSVSGQGASLTQYF. In DNA form, the CDR3 reads TGTGCCAGCAGCGTGTCGGGACAGGGAGCTTCTTTGACCCAGTACTTC.

The J gene is TRBJ1-5, the V gene TRBV19; 9 nucleotides line up with TRBD1. J gave up 6 bases and V 4 bases, and 10 bases lay outside the gene matches. The length of the CDR3 is 16 residues. The V gene's germline CDR1 is LNHDA and CDR2 SQIVND (reference sequence). The DNA for the CDR3 is TGTGCCAGTAGTAAGGCCGGGACAGGGTCCAGTCAGCCCCAGCATTTT. Translating it yields CASSKAGTGSSQPQHF. The variable domain in full, completed from reference TRBV19 and TRBJ1-5, reads DGGITQSPKYLFRKEGQNVTLSCEQNLNHDAMYWYRQDPGQGLRLIYYSQIVNDFQKGDIAEGYSVSREKKESFPLTVTSAQKNPTAFYLCASSKAGTGSSQPQHFGDGTRLSIL.

In this sample, this clone turned up a few times. The chain uses TRBV6-6 and TRBJ2-7, with 7 bases that match TRBD1. The CDR3 loop spans 15 amino acids. Unmatched junction bases numbered 7, after V lost 5 bases and J lost 0 bases. Per the germline V gene, CDR1 is MNHNY and CDR2 is SVGAGI (reference sequence). CDR3 DNA sequence: TGTGCCAGCAGTCCCCCGGGACAGAACTCCTACGAGCAGTACTTC. As protein: CASSPPGQNSYEQYF.

J is TRBJ1-6 and V is TRBV6-6, with D tentatively TRBD1 (5 bases). The germline V and J ends were trimmed by 5 bases and 7 bases, with 21 bases remaining between them. The germline V gene encodes CDR1 MNHNY and CDR2 SVGAGI (reference sequence). The CDR3 has 17 residues. The chain's CDR3 is CASSPLSGAASNSPLHF. CDR3 sequence (DNA): TGTGCCAGCAGTCCCTTGTCTGGGGCGGCTTCCAATTCACCCCTCCACTTT.

This chain connects TRBV3-1 (or the pseudogene TRBV3-2) to TRBJ2-7; 7 bases match TRBD1. Trimming cost V 4 bases and J 2 bases; bases outside gene matches: 5. Looked up from germline, CDR1 is LGHDT and CDR2 is YNNKEL (reference sequence). This CDR3 has 14 residues. CDR3 loop: CASSRGQFTYEQYF. The CDR3 DNA follows: TGTGCCAGCAGCCGGGGACAGTTTACCTACGAGCAGTACTTC.

This clone is a singleton in its sample. V gene TRBV19 combines with J gene TRBJ1-4; D is unclear. CDR1 is LNHDA and CDR2 is SQIVND in the germline V gene (reference sequence). This CDR3 is 16 amino acids long. The V end lost 2 bases, the J end lost 3 bases, and 13 bases lay between the germline ends. CDR3 sequence: CASSIIGVTSNEKLFF. The CDR3 coding sequence is TGTGCCAGTAGTATAATAGGAGTTACATCTAATGAAAAACTGTTTTTT.

CDR3: CASSGDASNTGELFF. DNA for the CDR3: TGCGCCAGCAGTGGGGATGCCTCGAACACCGGGGAGCTGTTTTTT. This chain joins TRBV4-1 and TRBJ2-2; D gene ambiguous. CDR1 MGHRA and CDR2 YSYEKL come from the germline V gene. The CDR3 extends over 15 amino acids. V lost 6 bases, J lost 0 bases, and 11 bases lay in between.

This clone has a single count. The rearrangement joins TRBV5-1 to TRBJ2-5; D gene unclear. This CDR3 comprises 10 residues. Trimming took 4 bases from V and 4 from J, leaving 2 bases between them. The germline V gene encodes CDR1 SGHRS and CDR2 YFSETQ. The CDR3 loop is CASSGETQYF. Written as DNA, the CDR3 is TGCGCCAGCAGCGGAGAGACCCAGTACTTC. Together with reference TRBV5-1 and TRBJ2-5, the CDR3 gives the full variable domain: KAGVTQTPRYLIKTRGQQVTLSCSPISGHRSVSWYQQTPGQGLQFLFEYFSETQRNKGNFPGRFSGRQFSNSRSEMNVSTLELGDSALYLCASSGETQYFGPGTRLLVL.

In its sample, this clone was seen once. The chain employs TRBV19 and TRBJ2-3; 7 bases map to TRBD1. This CDR3 is built from 14 residues. The V segment lost 10 bases and the J segment 0 bases; nucleotides outside the gene matches: 7. CDR1 is LNHDA and CDR2 is SQIVND in the germline V gene (reference sequence). CDR3 in DNA: TGTGCCATCGGAAGACAGGGCAGCACAGATACGCAGTATTTT. Its protein product is CAIGRQGSTDTQYF.

This clone was found once. V and J are TRBV10-3 and TRBJ1-5; tentative D call: TRBD1 (5 bases). CDR1 and CDR2 (germline): ENHRY, SYGVKD. The length of the CDR3 is 14 residues. Trimming cost V 10 bases and J 0 bases, with 13 bases left between them. CDR3 in amino acids: CATGGTGSNQPQHF. In nucleotides, the CDR3 is TGTGCCACGGGGGGGACGGGTAGCAATCAGCCCCAGCATTTT.

The chain couples TRBV11-2 to TRBJ2-1; 9 bases fit TRBD2. The CDR3 is made up of 16 amino acids. CDR1 is SGHAT, CDR2 FQNNGV, per germline. The V segment lost 0 bases and the J segment 3 bases; nucleotides outside the gene matches: 3. The CDR3 sequence is CASSLEAGGFYNEQFF. The CDR3 DNA reads TGTGCCAGCAGCTTAGAAGCGGGGGGCTTCTACAATGAGCAGTTCTTC.

This chain links TRBV2 with TRBJ1-2; tentative D call: TRBD1 (6 bases). In germline, CDR1 is SNHLY, CDR2 FYNNEI. This CDR3 is built from 13 residues. Deletions cut 3 bases from V and 8 bases from J, with 13 bases between. The CDR3 sequence is CASSDSGEGGYTF. DNA for the CDR3: TGTGCCAGCAGTGATTCAGGGGAAGGGGGCTACACCTTC.

V and J are TRBV5-6 and TRBJ2-7, with a possible D match to TRBD1 (6 bases). CDR3 length: 14 residues. V was pared by 0 bases and J by 4 bases, with 11 bases between. Germline CDR1 and CDR2: SGHDT and YYEEEE. The DNA for the CDR3 is TGTGCCAGCAGCTTGGCCCAGGGGCCGTACGAGCAGTACTTC. This gives the protein CASSLAQGPYEQYF.

The chain is built from TRBV5-6 and TRBJ1-5; D is possibly TRBD1 (5 bases). Trimming cost V 4 bases and J 2 bases, with 13 bases left between them. CDR1 SGHDT and CDR2 YYEEEE come from the germline V gene. This CDR3 is built from 15 residues. The CDR3 spells CASSRQGYGNQPQHF. The CDR3 region has the DNA TGTGCCAGCAGCCGTCAGGGTTACGGCAATCAGCCCCAGCATTTT.

The J gene is TRBJ2-3, the V gene TRBV9, with 8 bases fitting TRBD2. The CDR3 is 16 residues long. Trimming took 0 bases from V and 2 from J; bases not matched to a gene: 5. Germline CDR1 and CDR2: SGDLS and YYNGEE. CDR3 sequence (DNA): TGTGCCAGCAGCGTAGTGGCTAGCGGGTCCACAGATACGCAGTATTTT. It codes for CASSVVASGSTDTQYF.

The chain links TRBV2 to TRBJ2-1; D possibly matches TRBD1 or TRBD2 (5 bases each). V was clipped by 5 bases and J by 1 base, with 12 bases between them. The CDR3 covers 15 residues. The germline gives CDR1 SNHLY, CDR2 FYNNEI. CDR3: CASSSGRWSYNEQFF. CDR3 bases: TGTGCCAGCAGTTCGGGACGGTGGTCCTACAATGAGCAGTTCTTC.

J is TRBJ1-1 and V is TRBV6-5; a weak D match, TRBD1 (5 bases). Trimming pared 7 bases from V and 0 bases from J, leaving 12 bases between. The CDR3 extends over 14 amino acids. From germline, CDR1 is MNHEY and CDR2 SVGAGI. The CDR3 is CASNPGRLNTEAFF. The CDR3 DNA follows: TGTGCCAGCAATCCGGGACGGTTGAACACTGAAGCTTTCTTT.

This chain uses TRBV5-1 with TRBJ2-7; no clear D. Trimming took 0 bases from V and 0 from J, leaving 7 bases between them. CDR1 is SGHRS and CDR2 is YFSETQ in the germline V gene. The CDR3 loop spans 14 amino acids. The CDR3 protein is CASSLDTGSYEQYF. DNA of the CDR3: TGCGCCAGCAGCTTGGATACTGGCTCCTACGAGCAGTACTTC.

The chain recombines TRBV4-2 with TRBJ2-1, with TRBD2 identical over 10 bases. Germline values: CDR1 LGHNA, CDR2 YNFKEQ. The CDR3 is 15 amino acids. The junction had 4 bases not matched to a gene; V was cut back by 2 bases and J by 6 bases. This chain's CDR3 is CASSQRSSGGNEQFF. CDR3 DNA sequence: TGTGCCAGCAGCCAACGCTCTAGCGGGGGCAATGAGCAGTTCTTC.

The chain has TRBV19 and TRBJ1-5; D gene ambiguous. The CDR3 covers 15 residues. Deletions cut 3 bases from V and 0 bases from J, with 9 bases between. Germline-derived CDR1 and CDR2 are LNHDA and SQIVND (reference sequence). The CDR3 is CASSMSSDSNQPQHF. CDR3 bases: TGTGCCAGTAGTATGTCGTCGGATAGCAATCAGCCCCAGCATTTT.

V is TRBV5-4 and J is TRBJ2-3; perhaps TRBD2 as D (6 bases). In germline, CDR1 is SGHNT, CDR2 YYREEE (reference sequence). CDR3 size: 16 residues. Trimming removed 0 bases at V and 1 base at J, with 12 bases between. The CDR3 spells CASSLGPLARTDTQYF. The CDR3, as DNA: TGTGCCAGCAGCTTGGGACCTCTAGCGCGCACAGATACGCAGTATTTT.

The chain links TRBV2 to TRBJ1-2; possible D gene TRBD1, 5 bases. The CDR3 length is 12 residues. V was clipped by 6 bases and J by 4 bases, with 9 bases between them. Germline lookup yields CDR1 SNHLY and CDR2 FYNNEI. The CDR3 bases are TGTGCCAGCAGGGTCGGGACCTATGGCTACACCTTC. It yields the protein CASRVGTYGYTF. Using reference TRBV2 and TRBJ1-2 for the parts outside the CDR3, the full variable domain is EPEVTQTPSHQVTQMGQEVILRCVPISNHLYFYWYRQILGQKVEFLVSFYNNEISEKSEIFDDQFSVERPDGSNFTLKIRSTKLEDSAMYFCASRVGTYGYTFGSGTRLTVV.

V usage is TRBV18 and J usage is TRBJ1-5, with TRBD1 as a possible D gene (5 bases). The V gene lost 3 bases and the J gene lost 5 bases, with 11 bases spanning the gap. The germline CDR1 and CDR2 sequences are KGHSH and LQKENI. This CDR3 has 14 residues. The CDR3 is CASSPRGSDQPQHF. The DNA of the CDR3 is TGTGCCAGCTCACCCCGGGGGAGCGATCAGCCCCAGCATTTT.

The chain uses TRBV28 and TRBJ1-3; D is perhaps TRBD1 (6 bases). V lost 8 bases to trimming and J lost 1 base, with 24 bases between them. Germline CDR1 is MDHEN and CDR2 is SYDVKM. The length of the CDR3 is 18 residues. CDR3 amino acids: CASLTTWGGKGSGNTIYF. The CDR3 coding sequence is TGTGCCAGCCTTACAACCTGGGGGGGCAAGGGTTCTGGAAACACCATATATTTT.

This rearrangement joins TRBV28 to TRBJ2-7, with 7 bases identical to TRBD2. CDR3 length equals 13 residues. V was pared by 8 bases and J by 0 bases, with 4 bases of the junction left unmatched. Germline CDR1 is MDHEN and CDR2 is SYDVKM. CDR3: CASGGGSSYEQYF. Here the CDR3 DNA reads TGTGCCAGCGGGGGAGGGAGCTCCTACGAGCAGTACTTC.

This chain links TRBV27 with TRBJ1-5; D uncertain. CDR1 and CDR2 (germline): MNHEY, SMNVEV (reference sequence). V was pared by 2 bases and J by 4 bases, with 12 bases between. CDR3 size: 15 residues. CDR3 nucleotides: TGTGCCAGCAGTTTAACCGGGGTATGGAATCAGCCCCAGCATTTT. Protein: CASSLTGVWNQPQHF.

The genes are TRBV5-1 and TRBJ2-7, with 11 bases lining up with TRBD2. The CDR3 contains 14 residues. CDR1 SGHRS and CDR2 YFSETQ come from the germline V gene. J lost 2 bases, V lost 4 bases, and 2 bases had no gene match. The chain's CDR3 is CASSTSGGPYEQYF. Here the CDR3 DNA reads TGCGCCAGCAGCACTAGCGGGGGACCCTACGAGCAGTACTTC.